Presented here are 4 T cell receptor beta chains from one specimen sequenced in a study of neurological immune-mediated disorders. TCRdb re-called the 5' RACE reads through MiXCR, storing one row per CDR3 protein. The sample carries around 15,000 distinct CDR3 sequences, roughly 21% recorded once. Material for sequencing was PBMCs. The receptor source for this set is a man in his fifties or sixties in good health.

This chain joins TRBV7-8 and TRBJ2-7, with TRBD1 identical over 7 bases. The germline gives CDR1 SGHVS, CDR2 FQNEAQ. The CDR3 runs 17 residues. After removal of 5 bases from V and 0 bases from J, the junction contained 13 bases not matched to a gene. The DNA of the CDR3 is TGTGCCAGCAGCCGCCCGGAACGAGGGACAGTCTCCTACGAGCAGTACTTC. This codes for CASSRPERGTVSYEQYF. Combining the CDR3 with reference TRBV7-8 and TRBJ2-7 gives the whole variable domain GAGVSQSPRYKVAKRGQDVALRCDPISGHVSLFWYQQALGQGPEFLTYFQNEAQLDKSGLPSDRFFAERPEGSVSTLKIQRTQQEDSAVYLCASSRPERGTVSYEQYFGPGTRLTVT.

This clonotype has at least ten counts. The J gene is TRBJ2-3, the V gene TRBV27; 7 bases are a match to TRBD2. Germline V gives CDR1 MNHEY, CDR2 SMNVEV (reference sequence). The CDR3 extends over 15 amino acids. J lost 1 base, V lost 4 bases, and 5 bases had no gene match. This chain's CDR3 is CASSSGTSGTDTQYF. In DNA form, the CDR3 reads TGTGCCAGCAGTTCGGGAACTAGCGGCACAGATACGCAGTATTTT.

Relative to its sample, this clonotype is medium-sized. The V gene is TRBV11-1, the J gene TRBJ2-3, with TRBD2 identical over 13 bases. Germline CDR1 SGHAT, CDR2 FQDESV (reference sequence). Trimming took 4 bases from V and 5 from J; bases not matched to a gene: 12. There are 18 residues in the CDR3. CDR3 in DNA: TGTGCCAGCAGCTCACCACGGACTAGCGGGAGTAGTCGAGATACGCAGTATTTT. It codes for CASSSPRTSGSSRDTQYF.

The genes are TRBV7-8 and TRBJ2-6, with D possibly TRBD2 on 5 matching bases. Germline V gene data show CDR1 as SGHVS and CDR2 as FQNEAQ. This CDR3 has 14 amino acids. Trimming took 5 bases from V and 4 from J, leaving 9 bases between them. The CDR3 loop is CASSPGGGANVLTF. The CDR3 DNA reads TGTGCCAGCAGCCCCGGAGGAGGGGCCAACGTCCTGACTTTC.